The sequence of this T cell receptor beta chain was determined in a study of shared clonotypes between healthy human individuals. The CDR3 length is 16 residues. V lost 4 bases and J lost 3, with 19 bases in between. Germline lookup yields CDR1 SGHRS and CDR2 YFSETQ. Study outcomes and limitations: Generation probabilities of non-shared clonotypes were lower (relative to those shared by all four donors). Naive CD4 clonotype sharing across a handful of donors was roughly 5%.

Donors comprised only Caucasian adults living in Nashville, Tennessee. This clone was counted once. Antigen specificity is unknown. Deep-level running was used for the assay. Libraries were prepared by immunoSEQ multiplex PCR; TCRdb keeps only in-frame clonotypes and omits some of them. The repertoire consists of approximately 1.5 million clones, with 95% to 99% occurring once and the leading ten covering about 0.4%. The genes are TRBV5-1 and TRBJ1-2; no definite D call. Sequencing used naive CD4+ T cells sorted from blood. Subset specified: CD45RA+ positively selected. This sequence was found in a young man in good health. The CDR3 region is CASSPFGQRVDYGYTF. The DNA for the CDR3 is TGCGCCAGCAGCCCATTTGGTCAGCGGGTTGACTATGGCTACACCTTC.